The 26 T cell receptor beta chains in this list originate from one sample, sequenced in a study of blood T cell repertoires in COVID-19. TCRdb's table, derived via immunoSEQ multiplex PCR, lists solely in-frame clones and lacks some. Of 200,000 to 250,000 clones listed, just under 85% are singletons. Material for sequencing was PBMCs or T cells enriched from blood (not recorded which). The receptors come from a woman aged 40 to 50 with acute COVID-19.

The CDR3, as DNA: TGTGCCAGCAGCTCCGGGACAGGGCTCAATCAGCCCCAGCATTTT. It encodes CASSSGTGLNQPQHF. This chain links TRBV6-5 with TRBJ1-5; TRBD1 agrees at 9 bases. Germline assignment: CDR1 MNHEY and CDR2 SVGAGI. The J segment lost 3 bases and the V segment lost 6 bases, leaving 6 bases of the junction unmatched. The CDR3 sequence is 15 residues long.

The V call is TRBV7-3, the J call TRBJ2-2, with 7 bases matching TRBD2. CDR3 size: 18 residues. The ends lost 5 bases at V and 2 bases at J; junction bases unmatched: 14. The germline CDR1 and CDR2 sequences are SGHTA and FQGTGA. The CDR3 reads CASSLTHLGTINTGELFF. As DNA, the CDR3 is TGTGCCAGCAGCCTCACGCATTTAGGGACTATAAACACCGGGGAGCTGTTTTTT.

The chain uses TRBV9 and TRBJ1-1; D remains ambiguous. The V gene lost 3 bases and the J gene lost 4 bases, with 10 bases spanning the gap. CDR1 SGDLS and CDR2 YYNGEE come from the germline V gene. The CDR3 contains 13 residues. In DNA form, the CDR3 reads TGTGCCAGCAGCGCCCGGTTTGGCACTGAAGCTTTCTTT. This encodes CASSARFGTEAFF.

The CDR3 loop reads CASRHSTGKGSGANVLTF. In DNA form, the CDR3 reads TGTGCCAGCAGACATTCGACAGGGAAAGGCTCTGGGGCCAACGTCCTGACTTTC. J is TRBJ2-6 and V is TRBV28; the match to TRBD1 covers 7 bases. From germline, CDR1 is MDHEN and CDR2 SYDVKM. V lost 6 bases, J lost 0 bases, and 11 bases stayed unmatched. This CDR3 has 18 residues.

This clone was detected only once. In DNA, the CDR3 is TGTGCCAGCTCACCACCTATTAGCGGGGAGGCAGCTTTCTTT. Its translation: CASSPPISGEAAFF. This chain uses TRBV18 with TRBJ1-1, with no clear D. The CDR3 extends over 14 amino acids. From germline, CDR1 is KGHSH and CDR2 LQKENI. Trimming stripped 0 bases from V and 10 bases from J, with 15 bases between.

CDR3 nucleotides: TGTGCCAGCAGTTTCGGGACAGGGCTTAATGAAAAACTGTTTTTT. Translation: CASSFGTGLNEKLFF. The chain uses TRBV28 and TRBJ1-4; TRBD1 agrees at 9 bases. Germline-derived CDR1 and CDR2 are MDHEN and SYDVKM. Trimming took 3 bases from V and 4 from J; bases not matched to a gene: 3. The CDR3 is made up of 15 amino acids.

The chain carries TRBV9 and TRBJ2-1; TRBD2 matches 11 bases. Germline-derived CDR1 and CDR2 are SGDLS and YYNGEE. The CDR3 is made up of 15 amino acids. V was pared by 0 bases and J by 9 bases, with 5 bases of the junction left unmatched. The CDR3 sequence is CASSVESLAGGEQFF. CDR3 nucleotides: TGTGCCAGCAGCGTAGAGAGTCTAGCGGGAGGTGAGCAGTTCTTC.

The J gene is TRBJ2-7, the V gene TRBV12-5; 11 bases match TRBD2. There are 17 residues in the CDR3. Germline V CDR1 and CDR2: LGHNT, FRNRAP. After removal of 3 bases from V and 0 bases from J, the junction contained 7 bases not matched to a gene. As DNA, the CDR3 is TGTGCTAGTGGTTTCCCTAGCGGGAGGCCGAACTCCTACGAGCAGTACTTC. Translation: CASGFPSGRPNSYEQYF. Drawing the rest from reference TRBV12-5 and TRBJ2-7, the complete variable domain is DARVTQTPRHKVTEMGQEVTMRCQPILGHNTVFWYRQTMMQGLELLAYFRNRAPLDDSGMPKDRFSAEMPDATLATLKIQPSEPRDSAVYFCASGFPSGRPNSYEQYFGPGTRLTVT.

The chain employs TRBV7-3 and TRBJ1-6; D remains ambiguous. The CDR3 is 14 residues long. From germline, CDR1 is SGHTA and CDR2 FQGTGA. Trimming cost V 2 bases and J 10 bases, with 12 bases left between them. The CDR3 loop is CASSLGQFGSPLHF. CDR3 sequence (DNA): TGTGCCAGCAGCTTAGGGCAGTTTGGGTCACCCCTCCACTTT.

The chain combines TRBV7-2 with TRBJ2-7; D is perhaps TRBD1 (6 bases). Trimming removed 2 bases at V and 2 bases at J, with 22 bases between. This CDR3 region has 18 residues. Germline CDR1 SGHTA, CDR2 FQGNSA. CDR3 sequence: CASSLPLIRDKNPYEQYF. The CDR3 DNA reads as TGTGCCAGCAGCTTACCCCTAATCCGGGACAAAAACCCCTACGAGCAGTACTTC.

This clone was observed a handful of times. The chain recombines TRBV4-2 with TRBJ2-7, with TRBD2 matching over 7 bases. Losses at the gene ends were 3 bases for V and 0 bases for J; bases not matched to a gene: 8. The CDR3 is 16 amino acids. Germline V lookup: CDR1 LGHNA, CDR2 YNFKEQ. The CDR3 sequence: CASSQGAGPDSYEQYF. The CDR3 coding sequence is TGTGCCAGCAGCCAGGGAGCGGGGCCAGACTCCTACGAGCAGTACTTC.

The gene calls are TRBV7-9 and TRBJ2-7, with 8 bases aligning to TRBD1. The CDR3 spans 14 residues. The germline gives CDR1 SEHNR, CDR2 FQNEAQ (reference sequence). V shed 2 bases, J shed 2 bases, and the junction held 2 bases outside the gene matches. The CDR3 here is CASSLLDRAYEQYF. The CDR3 DNA is TGTGCCAGCAGCTTATTGGACAGGGCCTACGAGCAGTACTTC.

The rearrangement links TRBV19 to TRBJ2-7; D possibly corresponds to TRBD1 (5 bases). Trimming left V 4 bases short and J 3 bases short, with 10 bases between. The CDR3 covers 13 residues. Germline V gives CDR1 LNHDA, CDR2 SQIVND (reference sequence). The CDR3 DNA sequence: TGTGCCAGTAGTAACGGACAAGACTACGAGCAGTACTTC. Its translation is CASSNGQDYEQYF. The complete variable domain, with remaining parts taken from reference TRBV19 and TRBJ2-7, reads DGGITQSPKYLFRKEGQNVTLSCEQNLNHDAMYWYRQDPGQGLRLIYYSQIVNDFQKGDIAEGYSVSREKKESFPLTVTSAQKNPTAFYLCASSNGQDYEQYFGPGTRLTVT.

The chain joins TRBV30 to TRBJ1-1; a weak D match, TRBD1 (5 bases). Trimming took 0 bases from V and 4 from J, leaving 6 bases between them. Germline CDR1 is GTSNPN and CDR2 is SVGIG (reference sequence). The CDR3 is 12 amino acids. The CDR3 bases are TGTGCCTGGAGTGTAACAGGCACTGAAGCTTTCTTT. This sequence encodes CAWSVTGTEAFF.

The chain recombines TRBV2 with TRBJ1-5; D not certain. Germline lookup yields CDR1 SNHLY and CDR2 FYNNEI. This CDR3 region has 11 residues. V lost 3 bases, J lost 7 bases, and 4 bases lay in between. CDR3 DNA: TGTGCCAGCAGTGACGGGCAGCCCCAGCATTTT. This sequence encodes CASSDGQPQHF.

The chain uses TRBV28 and TRBJ1-1; maybe TRBD1 (6 bases). The germline V gene encodes CDR1 MDHEN and CDR2 SYDVKM. V gave up 5 bases and J gave up 5 bases, with 18 bases separating them. The CDR3 has 15 amino acids. In nucleotides, the CDR3 is TGTGCCAGCAGTCCCCCGTGGGGGCGCGGGACTGAAGCTTTCTTT. Amino acid sequence: CASSPPWGRGTEAFF.

This clone was seen only a few times. The rearrangement joins TRBV19 to TRBJ2-3; D is perhaps TRBD2 (5 bases). Germline V gene data show CDR1 as LNHDA and CDR2 as SQIVND (reference sequence). The CDR3 length is 16 residues. Trimming removed 5 bases at V and 3 bases at J, with 18 bases between. The DNA of the CDR3 is TGTGCCAGTAGTTCGAGTTCCCGGCCGGGGACAGATACGCAGTATTTT. Translation: CASSSSSRPGTDTQYF.

This chain links TRBV3-1 (or the pseudogene TRBV3-2) with TRBJ2-7; D may be TRBD2 (6 bases). The ends were cut back, 5 bases at V and 2 bases at J, with 10 bases in the middle. Germline V lookup: CDR1 LGHDT, CDR2 YNNKEL (reference sequence). The CDR3 is 13 amino acids. CDR3 DNA sequence: TGTGCCAGCAGCTGGGGACTTACCTACGAGCAGTACTTC. As protein: CASSWGLTYEQYF.

V is TRBV30 and J is TRBJ1-6; D remains ambiguous. The CDR3 runs 15 residues. With 2 bases removed from V and 0 bases from J, the gap between germline ends came to 8 bases. In germline, CDR1 is GTSNPN, CDR2 SVGIG (reference sequence). CDR3 in amino acids: CAWSHSSSYNSPLHF. Written as DNA, the CDR3 is TGTGCCTGGAGTCACAGCAGCTCCTATAATTCACCCCTCCACTTT. The full variable domain, its missing parts supplied by reference TRBV30 and TRBJ1-6, is SQTIHQWPATLVQPVGSPLSLECTVEGTSNPNLYWYRQAAGRGLQLLFYSVGIGQISSEVPQNLSASRPQDRQFILSSKKLLLSDSGFYLCAWSHSSSYNSPLHFGNGTRLTVT.

The chain recombines TRBV12-3 or TRBV12-4 with TRBJ2-5; 9 bases align to TRBD1. The CDR3 is 13 amino acids. Germline trimming cut 4 bases from V and 4 bases from J; bases unmatched to any gene: 1. The CDR3 DNA is TGTGCCAGCAGTTACAGGGGGCTAGAGACCCAGTACTTC. Its protein product is CASSYRGLETQYF.

This clone is a singleton in its sample. The gene calls are TRBV9 and TRBJ1-1; 9 nucleotides line up with TRBD1. With V trimmed by 3 bases and J by 0 bases, 9 bases remained unmatched. The CDR3 sequence is 17 residues long. Looked up from germline, CDR1 is SGDLS and CDR2 is YYNGEE. The DNA of the CDR3 is TGTGCCAGCAGCGAGTCCCGGGACAGGGCTCTGAACACTGAAGCTTTCTTT. Protein sequence: CASSESRDRALNTEAFF.

V and J are TRBV4-3 and TRBJ1-2; 8 bases are shared with TRBD1. This CDR3 has 14 residues. Per the germline V gene, CDR1 is LGHNA and CDR2 is YSLEER. With 1 base clipped from V and 4 bases from J, the junction kept 2 bases outside the gene matches. The CDR3 protein is CASSQGTGLYGYTF. In nucleotides, the CDR3 is TGCGCCAGCAGCCAAGGGACAGGGCTCTATGGCTACACCTTC.

The chain uses TRBV28 and TRBJ1-2; 9 positions match TRBD1. V lost 3 bases, J lost 7 bases, and 3 bases stayed unmatched. This CDR3 region has 13 residues. The germline gives CDR1 MDHEN, CDR2 SYDVKM. The CDR3 reads CASSFTGGSGYTF. CDR3 nucleotides: TGTGCCAGCAGTTTCACAGGGGGCTCTGGCTACACCTTC.

This chain connects TRBV25-1 to TRBJ1-1, with unresolved D. The CDR3 length is 13 residues. Germline V gives CDR1 MGHDK, CDR2 SYGVNS. Trimming took off 6 bases at V and 1 base at J, with 9 bases between the two ends. CDR3 coding DNA: TGTGCCAGCAGCGCCACTGGGAACACTGAAGCTTTCTTT. It is translated as CASSATGNTEAFF.

The V and J genes are TRBV28 and TRBJ1-2; TRBD1 agrees at 9 bases. This CDR3 contains 15 residues. Germline V gene sequence: CDR1 MDHEN, CDR2 SYDVKM. V trimming: 3 bases; J trimming: 2 bases; junction bases outside the gene matches: 4. CDR3 nucleotides: TGTGCCAGCAGTTTTCGGGACAGGGAAAACTATGGCTACACCTTC. Translating it yields CASSFRDRENYGYTF.

The rearrangement joins TRBV5-6 to TRBJ2-7; D ambiguous. The V end lost 0 bases, the J end lost 0 bases, and 7 bases lay between the germline ends. Germline V gene sequence: CDR1 SGHDT, CDR2 YYEEEE. The CDR3 runs 14 residues. CDR3 bases: TGTGCCAGCAGCTTGGTTGTGAGCTCCTACGAGCAGTACTTC. As protein: CASSLVVSSYEQYF.